What follows is one T cell receptor (beta chain) and its context. As yet, its antigen is unknown. Produced via immunoSEQ multiplex PCR; TCRdb's table is partial and in-frame only. The table lists approximately 80,000 clones, 87% of them singletons. This specimen belongs to a study of T cell responses to AZD1222 COVID-19 vaccine. Study results and limitations: Donors were largely white British and mainly female; clonal diversity was possibly underestimated.

Germline CDR1 MNHNS, CDR2 SASEGT. This CDR3 has 13 residues. V shed 5 bases, J shed 9 bases, and the junction held 8 bases outside the gene matches. The TCR originated in an adult in good health. This chain links TRBV6-1 with TRBJ2-7; 9 bases fit TRBD1. The specimen was peripheral blood, collected on day 0 of AZD1222 vaccination. CDR3 residues: CASSLGTGTVQYF. CDR3 bases: TGTGCCAGCAGTTTGGGGACAGGGACCGTGCAGTACTTC.